The 10 T cell receptor beta chains below come from one sample, sequenced in a study of Graves' ophthalmopathy and Graves' hyperthyroidism. The sequenced template was RNA, covering the TCR beta CDR3 region. First-round RT-PCR relied on HTBI primers, and a second-round multiplex PCR came next. TCRdb used MiXCR to reprocess the multiplex PCR reads, holding one entry per CDR3 protein. The sample lists tens of thousands of distinct CDR3 sequences, roughly 52% occurring once. Input material: peripheral blood. These receptors all come from an adult man with Graves' ophthalmopathy.

This clonotype was seen a few times. The chain has TRBV3-1 and TRBJ2-4; no reliable D call. The CDR3 consists of 15 residues. Trimming left V 2 bases short and J 0 bases short, with 8 bases between. Germline-derived CDR1 and CDR2 are LGHDT and YNNKEL (reference sequence). The DNA for the CDR3 is TGTGCCAGCAGCCAAAGCAGGATAGCCAAAAACATTCAGTACTTC. It specifies CASSQSRIAKNIQYF.

This clonotype was counted many times. This chain joins TRBV7-3 and TRBJ1-1; D is ambiguous. The CDR3 loop spans 13 amino acids. The germline V gene has CDR1 SGHTA and CDR2 FQGTGA. V lost 0 bases and J 5 bases, leaving 7 bases between the germline ends. The CDR3 loop is CASSLTPGTEAFF. The CDR3 DNA follows: TGTGCCAGCAGCTTAACGCCGGGAACTGAAGCTTTCTTT. Variable domain in full (rest from reference TRBV7-3 and TRBJ1-1): GAGVSQTPSNKVTEKGKYVELRCDPISGHTALYWYRQSLGQGPEFLIYFQGTGAADDSGLPNDRFFAVRPEGSVSTLKIQRTERGDSAVYLCASSLTPGTEAFFGQGTRLTVV.

A word on this clonotype: One junction end disagrees with the germline gene, perhaps due to a read error. CDR3 in amino acids: CACSAGTGGAYEQYF. CDR3 nucleotide sequence: TGTGCCTGCAGTGCCGGAACAGGGGGGGCCTACGAGCAGTACTTC. This chain uses TRBV25-1 with TRBJ2-7, with TRBD1 as a possible D gene (8 bases). The CDR3 consists of 15 residues. Germline CDR1 reads MGHDK; CDR2 reads SYGVNS.

Of note for this clonotype: It is likely a read error, because the conserved phenylalanine at the end of the CDR3 is missing. The DNA is omitted, as the CDR3 cannot be located on it reliably, and the CDR3 follows TCRdb's listing. The V gene is TRBV19, the J gene TRBJ1-2; the table's TRBD1 call for D was not verified on the DNA. The CDR3 is 14 residues long, counting both termini. Looked up from germline, CDR1 is LNHDA and CDR2 is SQIVND (reference sequence). The CDR3 sequence is CASSIDTYWCGATL.

This rearrangement joins TRBV12-3 or TRBV12-4 to TRBJ2-5; 8 nucleotides match TRBD1. V dropped 1 base and J dropped 5; count of bases not matched to a gene: 3. CDR3 length equals 14 residues. For the CDR3, the DNA is TGTGCCAGCAGTTTAGGACAGGGGTTGGAGACCCAGTACTTC. Amino acid sequence: CASSLGQGLETQYF.

V is TRBV20-1 and J is TRBJ1-5; no firm D call. The length of the CDR3 is 14 residues. V shed 3 bases and J shed 6 bases, with 15 bases lying between them. Germline V gene lookup returns CDR1 DFQATT and CDR2 SNEGSKA (reference sequence). Written as DNA, the CDR3 is TGCAGTGCTAGTATCGGGGATAAGGCTCAGCCCCAGCATTTT. Protein sequence: CSASIGDKAQPQHF.

Concerning this clonotype: Relative to the germline gene, one junction end is altered; a read error may explain this. The chain carries TRBV7-7 and TRBJ2-1, with 11 bases that match TRBD2. This CDR3 has 18 amino acids. Germline CDR1 reads SSHAT; CDR2 reads FNYEAQ (reference sequence). This chain's CDR3 is CASSWTGLAGGPWNEQFF. CDR3 coding DNA: TGTGCTAGCAGCTGGACTGGGTTAGCGGGGGGGCCATGGAATGAGCAGTTCTTC.

This clonotype was observed at least ten times. The V call is TRBV14, the J call TRBJ2-2; D is unclear. The CDR3 consists of 14 residues. The V end was cut by 7 bases, the J end by 0 bases, with 9 bases between. Looked up from germline, CDR1 is SGHDN and CDR2 is FVKESK. The CDR3 DNA sequence: TGTGCCAGCAAGTCAGTCTCGAACACCGGGGAGCTGTTTTTT. Translating it yields CASKSVSNTGELFF.

This clonotype has ten or more counts. The chain carries TRBV20-1 and TRBJ2-3, with 13 positions matching TRBD2. The germline CDR1 and CDR2 sequences are DFQATT and SNEGSKA (reference sequence). V lost 4 bases and J lost 3; bases outside the gene matches: 13. CDR3 length equals 18 residues. CDR3 protein: CSATTGTSGDGGTDTQYF. The CDR3 nucleotides read TGCAGTGCTACCACCGGGACTAGCGGGGATGGAGGTACAGATACGCAGTATTTT.

The V gene is TRBV9, the J gene TRBJ1-2; D might be TRBD1 (5 bases). CDR1 SGDLS and CDR2 YYNGEE come from the germline V gene. With 3 bases removed from V and 8 bases from J, the gap between germline ends came to 14 bases. This CDR3 is built from 13 residues. The CDR3 DNA follows: TGTGCCAGCAGCGCCCCGGGACCTGGAGGCTACACCTTC. Translating gives CASSAPGPGGYTF.